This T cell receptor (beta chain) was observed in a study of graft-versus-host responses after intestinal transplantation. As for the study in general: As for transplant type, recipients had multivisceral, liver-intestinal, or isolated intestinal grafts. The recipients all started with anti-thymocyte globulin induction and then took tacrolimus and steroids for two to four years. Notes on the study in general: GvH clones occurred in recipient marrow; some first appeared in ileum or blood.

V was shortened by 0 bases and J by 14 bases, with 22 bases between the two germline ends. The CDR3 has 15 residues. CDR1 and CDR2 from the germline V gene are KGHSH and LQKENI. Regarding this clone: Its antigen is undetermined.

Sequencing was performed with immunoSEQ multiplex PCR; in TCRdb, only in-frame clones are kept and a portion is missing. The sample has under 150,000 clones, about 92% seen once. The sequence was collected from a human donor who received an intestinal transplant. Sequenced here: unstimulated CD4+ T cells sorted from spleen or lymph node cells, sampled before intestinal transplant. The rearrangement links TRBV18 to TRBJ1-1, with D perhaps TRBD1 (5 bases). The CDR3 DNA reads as TGTGCCAGCTCACCACCGTCATCCACCCCCCCAGGGAAGTTCTTT. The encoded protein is CASSPPSSTPPGKFF.